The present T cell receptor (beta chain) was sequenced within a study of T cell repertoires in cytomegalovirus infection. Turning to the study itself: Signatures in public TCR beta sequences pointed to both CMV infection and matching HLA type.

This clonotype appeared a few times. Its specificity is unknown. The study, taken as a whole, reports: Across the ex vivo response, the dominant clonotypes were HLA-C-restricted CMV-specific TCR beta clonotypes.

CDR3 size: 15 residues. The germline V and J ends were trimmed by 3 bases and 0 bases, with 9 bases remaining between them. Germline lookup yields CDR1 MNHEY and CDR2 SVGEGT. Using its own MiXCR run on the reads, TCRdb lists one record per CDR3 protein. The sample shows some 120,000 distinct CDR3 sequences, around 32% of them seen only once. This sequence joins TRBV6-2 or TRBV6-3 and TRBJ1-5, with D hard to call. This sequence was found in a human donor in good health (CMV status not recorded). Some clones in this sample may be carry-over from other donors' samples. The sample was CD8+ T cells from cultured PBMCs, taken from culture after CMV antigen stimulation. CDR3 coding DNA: TGTGCCAGCAGTTATCGGGGTTATAGCAATCAGCCCCAGCATTTT. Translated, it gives CASSYRGYSNQPQHF.